This TCR beta chain was obtained from a study of response to subunit inactivated influenza vaccine. Study-wide results and caveats: Authors proposed each seasonal influenza vaccination draws in few new T cells.

V was clipped by 4 bases and J by 0 bases, with 16 bases between them. This CDR3 comprises 17 residues. The V gene's germline CDR1 is MGHDK and CDR2 SYGVNS. A note on this clonotype: Its antigen is not known.

TCRdb analysed the RT-PCR reads with MiXCR anew, one entry per CDR3 protein. The sample shows over 150,000 distinct CDR3 sequences, nearly 9.5% of them seen only once. The starting material was non-naive T cells sorted from PBMCs, obtained on the day of vaccination. This TCR derives from a man between 45 and 60 years old who received an inactivated influenza vaccine. The rearrangement links TRBV25-1 to TRBJ1-5, with D possibly matching TRBD1 (5 bases). CDR3 in amino acids: CASSVKGTDYSNQPQHF. DNA of the CDR3: TGTGCCAGCAGTGTGAAGGGGACGGATTATAGCAATCAGCCCCAGCATTTT.